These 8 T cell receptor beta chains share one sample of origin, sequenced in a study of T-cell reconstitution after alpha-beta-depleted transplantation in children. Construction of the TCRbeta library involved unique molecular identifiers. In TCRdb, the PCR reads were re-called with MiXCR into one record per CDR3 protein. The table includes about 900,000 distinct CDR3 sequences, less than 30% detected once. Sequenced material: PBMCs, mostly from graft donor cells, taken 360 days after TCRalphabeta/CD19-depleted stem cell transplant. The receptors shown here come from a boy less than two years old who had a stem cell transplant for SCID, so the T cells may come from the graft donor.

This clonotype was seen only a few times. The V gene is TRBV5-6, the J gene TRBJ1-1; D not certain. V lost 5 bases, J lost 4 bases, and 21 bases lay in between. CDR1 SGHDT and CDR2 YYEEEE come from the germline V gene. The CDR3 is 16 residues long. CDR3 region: CASSQLDFNLGTEAFF. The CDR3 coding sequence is TGTGCCAGCAGTCAGCTCGATTTCAATCTGGGCACTGAAGCTTTCTTT.

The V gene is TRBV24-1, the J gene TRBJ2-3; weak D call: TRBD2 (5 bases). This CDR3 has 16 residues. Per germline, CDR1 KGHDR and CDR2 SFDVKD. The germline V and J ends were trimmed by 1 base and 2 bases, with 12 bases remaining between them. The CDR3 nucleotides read TGTGCCACCAGTGATTTTAAACGGGGATACACAGATACGCAGTATTTT. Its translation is CATSDFKRGYTDTQYF.

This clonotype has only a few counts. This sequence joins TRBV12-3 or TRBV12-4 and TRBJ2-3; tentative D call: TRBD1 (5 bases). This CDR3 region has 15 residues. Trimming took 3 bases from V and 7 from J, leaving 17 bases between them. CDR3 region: CASSLGIWGKNTQYF. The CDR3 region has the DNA TGTGCCAGCAGTTTGGGTATTTGGGGCAAAAATACGCAGTATTTT.

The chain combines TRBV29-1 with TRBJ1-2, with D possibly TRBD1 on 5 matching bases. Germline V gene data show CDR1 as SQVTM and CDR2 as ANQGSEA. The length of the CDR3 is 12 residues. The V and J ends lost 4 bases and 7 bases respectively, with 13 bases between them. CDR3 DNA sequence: TGCAGCGTTGGATCAGGGAAGGCTGGCTACACCTTC. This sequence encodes CSVGSGKAGYTF.

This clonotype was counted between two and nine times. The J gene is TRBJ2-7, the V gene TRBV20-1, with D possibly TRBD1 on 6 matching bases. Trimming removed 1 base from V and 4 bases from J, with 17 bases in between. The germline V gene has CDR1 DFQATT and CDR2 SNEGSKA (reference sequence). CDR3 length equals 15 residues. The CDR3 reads CSARGGVGASYEQYF. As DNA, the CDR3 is TGCAGTGCTAGAGGGGGAGTGGGGGCGTCATACGAGCAGTACTTC.

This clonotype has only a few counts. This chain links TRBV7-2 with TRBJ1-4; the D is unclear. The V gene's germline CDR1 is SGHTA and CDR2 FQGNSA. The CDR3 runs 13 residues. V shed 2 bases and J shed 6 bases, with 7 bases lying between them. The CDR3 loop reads CASSLNLHEKLFF. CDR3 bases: TGTGCCAGCAGCTTAAATTTGCATGAAAAACTGTTTTTT.

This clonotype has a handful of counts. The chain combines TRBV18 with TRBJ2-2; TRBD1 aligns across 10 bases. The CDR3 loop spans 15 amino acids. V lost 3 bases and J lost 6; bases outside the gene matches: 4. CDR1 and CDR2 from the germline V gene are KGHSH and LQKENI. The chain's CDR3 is CASSPDRGRAGELFF. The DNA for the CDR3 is TGTGCCAGCTCACCCGACAGGGGGCGCGCCGGGGAGCTGTTTTTT.

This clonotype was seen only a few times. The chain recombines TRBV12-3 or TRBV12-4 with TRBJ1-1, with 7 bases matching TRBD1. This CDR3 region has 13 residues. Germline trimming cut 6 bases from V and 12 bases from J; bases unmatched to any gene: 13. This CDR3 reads CASRRTGPEHTFF. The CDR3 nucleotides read TGTGCCAGCAGACGGACAGGCCCCGAACATACTTTCTTT.